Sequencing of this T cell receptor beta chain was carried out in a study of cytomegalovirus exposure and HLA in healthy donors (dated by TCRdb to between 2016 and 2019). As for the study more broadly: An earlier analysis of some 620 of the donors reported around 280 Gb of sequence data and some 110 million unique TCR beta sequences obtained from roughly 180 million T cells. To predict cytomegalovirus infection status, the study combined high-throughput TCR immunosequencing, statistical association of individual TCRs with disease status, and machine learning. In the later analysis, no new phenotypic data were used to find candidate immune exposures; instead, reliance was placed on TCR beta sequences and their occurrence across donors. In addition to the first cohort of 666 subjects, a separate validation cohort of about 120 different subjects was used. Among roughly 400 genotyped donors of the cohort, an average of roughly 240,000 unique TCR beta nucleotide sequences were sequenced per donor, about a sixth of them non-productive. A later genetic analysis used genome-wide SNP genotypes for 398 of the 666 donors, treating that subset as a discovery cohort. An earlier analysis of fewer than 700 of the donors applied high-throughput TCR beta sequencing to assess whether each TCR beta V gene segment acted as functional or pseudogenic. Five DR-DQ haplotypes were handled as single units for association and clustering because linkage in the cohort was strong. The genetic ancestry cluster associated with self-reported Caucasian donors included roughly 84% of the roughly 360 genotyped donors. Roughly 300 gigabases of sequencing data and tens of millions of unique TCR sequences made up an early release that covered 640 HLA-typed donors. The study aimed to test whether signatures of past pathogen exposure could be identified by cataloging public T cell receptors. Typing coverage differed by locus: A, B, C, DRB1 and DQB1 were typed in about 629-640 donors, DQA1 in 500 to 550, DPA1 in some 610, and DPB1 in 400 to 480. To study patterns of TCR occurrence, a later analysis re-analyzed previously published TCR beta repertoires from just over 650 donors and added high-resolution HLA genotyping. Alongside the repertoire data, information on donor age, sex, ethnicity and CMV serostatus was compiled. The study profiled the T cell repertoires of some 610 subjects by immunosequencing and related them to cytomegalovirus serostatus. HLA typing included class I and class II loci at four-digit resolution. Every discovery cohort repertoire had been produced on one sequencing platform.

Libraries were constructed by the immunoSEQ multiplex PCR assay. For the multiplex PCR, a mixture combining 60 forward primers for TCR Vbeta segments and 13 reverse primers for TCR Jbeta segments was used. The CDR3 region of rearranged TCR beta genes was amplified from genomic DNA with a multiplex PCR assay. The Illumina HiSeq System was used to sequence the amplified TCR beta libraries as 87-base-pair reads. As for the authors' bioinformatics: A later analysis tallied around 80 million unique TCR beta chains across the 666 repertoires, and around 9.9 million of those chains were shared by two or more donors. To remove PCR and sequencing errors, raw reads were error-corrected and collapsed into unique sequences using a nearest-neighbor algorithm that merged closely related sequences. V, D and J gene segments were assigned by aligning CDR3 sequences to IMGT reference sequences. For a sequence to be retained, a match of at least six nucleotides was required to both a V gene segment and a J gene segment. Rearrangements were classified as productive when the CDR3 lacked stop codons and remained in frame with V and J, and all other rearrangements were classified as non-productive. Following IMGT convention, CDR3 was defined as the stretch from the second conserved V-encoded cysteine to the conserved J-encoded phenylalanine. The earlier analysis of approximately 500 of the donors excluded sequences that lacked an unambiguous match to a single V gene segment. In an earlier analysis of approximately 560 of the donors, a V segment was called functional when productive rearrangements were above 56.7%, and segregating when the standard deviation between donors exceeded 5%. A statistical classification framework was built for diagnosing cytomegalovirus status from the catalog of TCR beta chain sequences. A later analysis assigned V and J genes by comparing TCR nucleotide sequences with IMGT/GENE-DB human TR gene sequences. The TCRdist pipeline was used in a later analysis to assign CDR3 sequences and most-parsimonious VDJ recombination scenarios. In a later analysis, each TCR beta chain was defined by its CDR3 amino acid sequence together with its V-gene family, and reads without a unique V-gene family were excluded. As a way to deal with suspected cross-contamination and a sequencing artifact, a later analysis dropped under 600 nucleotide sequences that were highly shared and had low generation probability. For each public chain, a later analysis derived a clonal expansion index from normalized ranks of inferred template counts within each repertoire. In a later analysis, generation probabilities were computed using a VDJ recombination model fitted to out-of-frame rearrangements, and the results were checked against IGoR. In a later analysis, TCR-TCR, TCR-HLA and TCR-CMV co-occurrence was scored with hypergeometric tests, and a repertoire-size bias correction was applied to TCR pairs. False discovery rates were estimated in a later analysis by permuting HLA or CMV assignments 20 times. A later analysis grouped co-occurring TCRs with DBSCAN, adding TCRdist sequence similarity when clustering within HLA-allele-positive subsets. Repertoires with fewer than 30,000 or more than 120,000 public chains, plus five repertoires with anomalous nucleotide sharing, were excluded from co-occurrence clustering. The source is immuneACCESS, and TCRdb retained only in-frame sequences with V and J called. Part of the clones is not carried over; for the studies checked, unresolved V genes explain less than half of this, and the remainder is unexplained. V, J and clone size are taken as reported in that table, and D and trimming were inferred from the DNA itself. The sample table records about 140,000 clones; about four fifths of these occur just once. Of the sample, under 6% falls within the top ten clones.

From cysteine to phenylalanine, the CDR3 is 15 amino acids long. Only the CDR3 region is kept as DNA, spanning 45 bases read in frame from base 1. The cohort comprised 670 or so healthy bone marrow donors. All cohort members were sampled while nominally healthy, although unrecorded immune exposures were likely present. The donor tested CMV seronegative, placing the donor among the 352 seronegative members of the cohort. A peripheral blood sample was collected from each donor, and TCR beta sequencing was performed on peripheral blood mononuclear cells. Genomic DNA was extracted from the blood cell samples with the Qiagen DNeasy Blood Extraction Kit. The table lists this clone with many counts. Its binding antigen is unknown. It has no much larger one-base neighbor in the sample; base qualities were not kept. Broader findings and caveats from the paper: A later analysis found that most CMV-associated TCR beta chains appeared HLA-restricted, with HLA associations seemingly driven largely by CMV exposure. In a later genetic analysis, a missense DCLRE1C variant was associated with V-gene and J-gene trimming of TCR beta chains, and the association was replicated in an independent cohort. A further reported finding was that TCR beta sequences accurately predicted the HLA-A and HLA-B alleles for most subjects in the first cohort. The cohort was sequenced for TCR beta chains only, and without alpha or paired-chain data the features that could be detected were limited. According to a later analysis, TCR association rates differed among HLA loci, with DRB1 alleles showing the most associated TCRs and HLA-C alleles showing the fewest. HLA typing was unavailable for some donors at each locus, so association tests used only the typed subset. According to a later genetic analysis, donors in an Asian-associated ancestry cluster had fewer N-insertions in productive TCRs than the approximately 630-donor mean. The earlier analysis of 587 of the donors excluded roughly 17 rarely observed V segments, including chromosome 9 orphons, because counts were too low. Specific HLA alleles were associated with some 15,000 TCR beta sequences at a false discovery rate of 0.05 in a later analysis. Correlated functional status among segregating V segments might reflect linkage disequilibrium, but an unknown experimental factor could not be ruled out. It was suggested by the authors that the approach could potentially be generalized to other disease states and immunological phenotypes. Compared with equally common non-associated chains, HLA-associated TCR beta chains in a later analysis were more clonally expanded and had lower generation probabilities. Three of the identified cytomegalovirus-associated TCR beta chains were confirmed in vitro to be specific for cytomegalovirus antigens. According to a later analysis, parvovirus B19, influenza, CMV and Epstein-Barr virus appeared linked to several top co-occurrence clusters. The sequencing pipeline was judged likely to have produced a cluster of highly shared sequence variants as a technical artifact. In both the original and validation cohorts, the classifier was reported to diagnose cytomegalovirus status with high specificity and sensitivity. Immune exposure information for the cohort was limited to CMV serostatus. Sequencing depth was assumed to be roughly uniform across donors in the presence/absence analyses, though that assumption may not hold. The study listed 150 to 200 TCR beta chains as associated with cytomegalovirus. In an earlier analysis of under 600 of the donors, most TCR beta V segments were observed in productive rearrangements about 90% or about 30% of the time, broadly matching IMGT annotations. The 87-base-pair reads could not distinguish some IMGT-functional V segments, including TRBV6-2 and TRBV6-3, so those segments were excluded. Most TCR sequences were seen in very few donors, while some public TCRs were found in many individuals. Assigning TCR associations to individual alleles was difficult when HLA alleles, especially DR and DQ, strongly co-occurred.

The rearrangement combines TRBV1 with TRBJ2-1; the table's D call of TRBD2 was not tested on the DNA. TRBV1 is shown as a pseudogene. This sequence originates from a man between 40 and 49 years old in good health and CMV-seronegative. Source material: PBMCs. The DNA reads TGCACCAGCAGCCAGACTAGCGGGGGGGCCAATGAGCAGTTCTTC. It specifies CTSSQTSGGANEQFF.